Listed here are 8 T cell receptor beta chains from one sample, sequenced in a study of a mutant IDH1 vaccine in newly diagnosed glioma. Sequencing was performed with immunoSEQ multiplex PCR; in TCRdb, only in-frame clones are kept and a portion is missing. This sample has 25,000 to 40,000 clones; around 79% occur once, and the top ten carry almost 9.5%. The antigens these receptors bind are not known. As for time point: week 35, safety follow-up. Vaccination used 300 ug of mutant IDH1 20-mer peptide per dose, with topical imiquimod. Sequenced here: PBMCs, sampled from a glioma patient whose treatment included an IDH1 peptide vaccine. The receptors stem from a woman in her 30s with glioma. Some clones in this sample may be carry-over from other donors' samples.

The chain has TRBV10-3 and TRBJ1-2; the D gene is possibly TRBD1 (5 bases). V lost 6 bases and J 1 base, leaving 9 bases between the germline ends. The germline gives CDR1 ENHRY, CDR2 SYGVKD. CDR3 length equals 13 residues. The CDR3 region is CAIRYRSNYGYTF. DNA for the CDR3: TGTGCCATCAGGTACAGGAGTAACTATGGCTACACCTTC.

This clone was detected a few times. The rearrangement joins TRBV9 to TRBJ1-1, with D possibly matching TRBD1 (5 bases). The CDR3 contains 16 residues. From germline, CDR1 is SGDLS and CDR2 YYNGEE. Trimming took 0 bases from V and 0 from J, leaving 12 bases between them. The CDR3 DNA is TGTGCCAGCAGCGTAGTTTCAGGGCCCCTGAACACTGAAGCTTTCTTT. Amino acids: CASSVVSGPLNTEAFF.

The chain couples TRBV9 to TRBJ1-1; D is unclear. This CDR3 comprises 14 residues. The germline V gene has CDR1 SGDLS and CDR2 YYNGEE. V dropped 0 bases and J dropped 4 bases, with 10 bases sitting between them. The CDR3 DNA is TGTGCCAGCAGCGTAGAAGCGGGATCCACTGAAGCTTTCTTT. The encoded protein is CASSVEAGSTEAFF.

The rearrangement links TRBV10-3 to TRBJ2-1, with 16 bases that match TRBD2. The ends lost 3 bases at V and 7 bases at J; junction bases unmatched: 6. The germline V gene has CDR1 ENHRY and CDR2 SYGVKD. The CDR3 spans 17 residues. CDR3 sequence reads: CAISDGTSGRALNEQFF. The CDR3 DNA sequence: TGTGCCATCAGTGACGGGACTAGCGGGAGGGCATTAAATGAGCAGTTCTTC.

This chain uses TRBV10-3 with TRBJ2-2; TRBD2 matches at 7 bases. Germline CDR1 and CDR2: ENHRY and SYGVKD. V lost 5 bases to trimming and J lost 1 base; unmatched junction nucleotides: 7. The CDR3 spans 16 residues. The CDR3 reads CAISRHPSGNTGELFF. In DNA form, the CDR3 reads TGTGCCATCAGTCGGCATCCTAGCGGGAACACCGGGGAGCTGTTTTTT.

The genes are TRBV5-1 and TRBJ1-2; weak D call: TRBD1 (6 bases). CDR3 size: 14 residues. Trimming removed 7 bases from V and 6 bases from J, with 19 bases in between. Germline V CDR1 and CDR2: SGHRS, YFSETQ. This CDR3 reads CASFNMGAVNGYTF. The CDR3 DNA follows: TGCGCCAGCTTCAACATGGGGGCGGTCAATGGCTACACCTTC.

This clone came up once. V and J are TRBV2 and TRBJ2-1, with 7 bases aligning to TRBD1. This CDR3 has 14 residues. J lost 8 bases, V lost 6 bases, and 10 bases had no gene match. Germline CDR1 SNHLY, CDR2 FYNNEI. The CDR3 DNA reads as TGTGCCAGCAGCGCCGGACAGGTTTTGTATGAGCAGTTCTTC. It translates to CASSAGQVLYEQFF.

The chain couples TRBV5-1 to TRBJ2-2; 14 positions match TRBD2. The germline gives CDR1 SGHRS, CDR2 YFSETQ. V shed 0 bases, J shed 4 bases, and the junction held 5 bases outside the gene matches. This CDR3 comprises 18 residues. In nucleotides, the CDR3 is TGCGCCAGCAGCTTGGAGCCGACTAGCGGGAGGGGCACCGGGGAGCTGTTTTTT. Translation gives CASSLEPTSGRGTGELFF.